This is a list of T cell receptor beta chains from one sample in a study of technical replicates of blood from several donors. Sequencing was performed with immunoSEQ multiplex PCR; in TCRdb, only in-frame clones are kept and a portion is missing. Here the sample spans 100,000 or so clones, roughly 95% being singletons. Sequenced input: T cells isolated from PBMCs. Receptor source: a human donor in good health. Each CDR3 is given with its conserved first and last residue. The order of the fields is clone size, V gene, J gene, D gene, CDR3 DNA, CDR3 protein. A D gene is named only where the DNA matches it firmly. Only part of the rows carry a size: once, few, many, or a class if the clone is expanded.

size: NA; V: TRBV4-1; J: TRBJ2-4; D: NA; DNA: TGCGCCAGCAGCCTCAGTCCCTGGGGGGAAGACATTCAGTACTTC; CDR3: CASSLSPWGEDIQYF
size: once; V: TRBV4-2; J: TRBJ2-3; D: NA; DNA: TGTGCCAGCAGCCAGGGGACTGGCCAAGGGGCAGATACGCAGTATTTT; CDR3: CASSQGTGQGADTQYF
size: NA; V: TRBV4-1; J: TRBJ2-7; D: TRBD1; DNA: TGCGCCAGCAGCCTTGGGACAGTTTCCTCCTACGAGCAGTACTTC; CDR3: CASSLGTVSSYEQYF
size: NA; V: TRBV4-2; J: TRBJ1-2; D: TRBD1; DNA: TGTGCCAGCAGCCAAGAGGCCTTAGACCCAGGGGGTCTTGGCTACACCTTC; CDR3: CASSQEALDPGGLGYTF
size: NA; V: TRBV5-6; J: TRBJ2-1; D: TRBD2; DNA: TGTGCCAGCAGCTTGAGCGGGAGTCTTGATGAGCAGTTCTTC; CDR3: CASSLSGSLDEQFF
size: NA; V: TRBV2; J: TRBJ2-1; D: TRBD1; DNA: TGTGCCAGCAGAGCTGGGGACAGATTCTTTTTCTTC; CDR3: CASRAGDRFFFF
size: NA; V: TRBV10-3; J: TRBJ2-1; D: NA; DNA: TGTGCCACCTCAAGCGGTACCTACAATGAGCAGTTCTTC; CDR3: CATSSGTYNEQFF
size: NA; V: TRBV30; J: TRBJ2-7; D: NA; DNA: TGTGCGGTCAGGATCCGAAACGCCTACGAGCAGTACTTC; CDR3: CAVRIRNAYEQYF
size: NA; V: TRBV4-1; J: TRBJ2-3; D: TRBD2; DNA: TGCGCCAGCAGTCGGACTAGCGGGAGGGATAATACGCAGTATTTT; CDR3: CASSRTSGRDNTQYF
size: NA; V: TRBV11-3; J: TRBJ2-2; D: NA; DNA: TGTGCCAGCAGCCGCGCTAGGGGCGCGGTCACCGGGGAGCTGTTTTTT; CDR3: CASSRARGAVTGELFF
size: NA; V: TRBV6-1; J: TRBJ1-6; D: TRBD1; DNA: TGTGCCAGCGAGGAGGACAGGGGTCGATCACCCCTCCACTTT; CDR3: CASEEDRGRSPLHF
size: NA; V: TRBV11-2; J: TRBJ2-5; D: TRBD1; DNA: TGTGCCAGCAGCTTAGGAGTAAGGGGGACAGGGGAGACCCAGTACTTC; CDR3: CASSLGVRGTGETQYF
size: NA; V: TRBV30; J: TRBJ1-5; D: NA; DNA: TGTGCCTGGAGTAGGGAGAGTAATCAGCCCCAGCATTTT; CDR3: CAWSRESNQPQHF
size: NA; V: TRBV30; J: TRBJ1-1; D: TRBD1; DNA: TGTGCCTGCAACCCGACAGGGCTGAACACTGAAGCTTTCTTT; CDR3: CACNPTGLNTEAFF
size: NA; V: TRBV11-2; J: TRBJ2-1; D: NA; DNA: TGTGCCAGCAGCTCCGCCCGGGGTAATGAGCAGTTCTTC; CDR3: CASSSARGNEQFF
size: NA; V: TRBV23-1; J: TRBJ1-5; D: NA; DNA: TGCGCCAGCGAGCGAGTTCAGCCCCAGCATTTT; CDR3: CASERVQPQHF
size: NA; V: TRBV19; J: TRBJ2-7; D: NA; DNA: TGTGCCAGTAGTCCCTCAAGCAGCGACTCCTACGAGCAGTACTTC; CDR3: CASSPSSSDSYEQYF
size: NA; V: TRBV19; J: TRBJ2-3; D: TRBD2; DNA: TGTGCCAGCGCTAGCGGGAGGGCCTCAGATACGCAGTATTTT; CDR3: CASASGRASDTQYF
size: NA; V: TRBV21-1; J: TRBJ1-4; D: NA; DNA: TGTGCCAGCAGCAACAGGTCTAATGGGACTAATGAAAAACTGTTTTTT; CDR3: CASSNRSNGTNEKLFF
size: NA; V: TRBV28; J: TRBJ2-6; D: NA; DNA: TGTGCCAGCAGTTTAGGCCACTCTGGGGCCAACGTCCTGACTTTC; CDR3: CASSLGHSGANVLTF
size: once; V: TRBV2; J: TRBJ2-3; D: TRBD1; DNA: TGTGCCAGCAGTGTTACAGGGGGGAGGGATACGCAGTATTTT; CDR3: CASSVTGGRDTQYF
size: NA; V: TRBV27; J: TRBJ1-1; D: NA; DNA: TGTGCCAGCAGTTTATCTCGGGGTAGCACTGAAGCTTTCTTT; CDR3: CASSLSRGSTEAFF
size: NA; V: TRBV9; J: TRBJ2-3; D: TRBD2; DNA: TGTGCCAGCAGCGCTAGCGGGATCTACACAGATACGCAGTATTTT; CDR3: CASSASGIYTDTQYF
size: NA; V: TRBV9; J: TRBJ1-4; D: TRBD1; DNA: TGTGCCAGCAGCGTAGCCAGGGGGCCGACTAATGAAAAACTGTTTTTT; CDR3: CASSVARGPTNEKLFF
size: NA; V: TRBV5-8; J: TRBJ2-5; D: TRBD2; DNA: TGTGCCAGCAGCTCCAGACTAGCGGGCCCCCAAGAGACCCAGTACTTC; CDR3: CASSSRLAGPQETQYF
size: NA; V: TRBV7-3; J: TRBJ2-1; D: NA; DNA: TGTGCCAGCAGACCGGACTATACCTACAATGAGCAGTTCTTC; CDR3: CASRPDYTYNEQFF
size: NA; V: TRBV27; J: TRBJ2-1; D: NA; DNA: TGTGTAGCGTCCGGCGGACTTTCTTTCAATGAGCAGTTCTTC; CDR3: CVASGGLSFNEQFF
size: NA; V: TRBV5-4; J: TRBJ2-3; D: TRBD2; DNA: TGTGCCAGCAGCTTGTGGCTAGCGGGAGGGCACACGCAGTATTTT; CDR3: CASSLWLAGGHTQYF
size: NA; V: TRBV4-1; J: TRBJ2-7; D: TRBD1; DNA: TGCGCCAGCAGCCCCCGGGACAGGGCCTCCGAGCAGTACTTC; CDR3: CASSPRDRASEQYF
size: NA; V: TRBV14; J: TRBJ1-1; D: NA; DNA: TGTGCCAGCAGCCAAGAATGGACAGACACTGAAGCTTTCTTT; CDR3: CASSQEWTDTEAFF
size: NA; V: TRBV11-2; J: TRBJ2-3; D: TRBD1; DNA: TGTGCCAGCAGCTTCAGGGGGAGAAGCACAGATACGCAGTATTTT; CDR3: CASSFRGRSTDTQYF
size: NA; V: TRBV28; J: TRBJ2-7; D: NA; DNA: TGTGCCAGCAGATCCGGTAGGACACCGACCTACGAGCAGTACTTC; CDR3: CASRSGRTPTYEQYF
size: NA; V: TRBV28; J: TRBJ2-7; D: NA; DNA: TGTGCCAGCAGTACTGCCTACGAGCAGTACTTC; CDR3: CASSTAYEQYF
size: NA; V: TRBV5-1; J: TRBJ1-1; D: NA; DNA: TGCGCCAGCAGCTTCGGGGGGCTGTGGACTGAAGCTTTCTTT; CDR3: CASSFGGLWTEAFF
size: NA; V: TRBV5-4; J: TRBJ2-1; D: NA; DNA: TGTGCCAGCAGCTCCGATGCGAGCGGCTCCTACAATGAGCAGTTCTTC; CDR3: CASSSDASGSYNEQFF
size: NA; V: TRBV7-2; J: TRBJ2-1; D: NA; DNA: TGTGCCAGCAGCGAACCGCCTAACAATGAGCAGTTCTTC; CDR3: CASSEPPNNEQFF